Presented here are 21 T cell receptor beta chains from one specimen sequenced in a study of CD8+ T cells in alopecia areata. Documented treatment: oral pan-JAK inhibitor, 5-10 mg twice daily. In each case, RNA was isolated and then reverse transcribed into cDNA as the sequencing template. Sequencing was performed with immunoSEQ multiplex PCR; in TCRdb, only in-frame clones are kept and a portion is missing. The sample lists about 160,000 clones; 55% to 75% were seen once. Sequences were derived from CD4+ T cells sorted from blood, sampled at week 4, from a patient treated with tofacitinib. The receptors derive from a human donor with alopecia areata.

This clone was observed a handful of times. V and J are TRBV7-9 and TRBJ1-1; 8 bases are a match to TRBD1. The CDR3 runs 13 residues. V trimming: 3 bases; J trimming: 3 bases; junction bases outside the gene matches: 0. CDR1 SEHNR and CDR2 FQNEAQ come from the germline V gene (reference sequence). The CDR3 region has the DNA TGTGCCAGCAGCTTGACAGGGGACACTGAAGCTTTCTTT. This gives the protein CASSLTGDTEAFF.

The chain combines TRBV29-1 with TRBJ1-1; the match to TRBD1 covers 7 bases. The germline V gene encodes CDR1 SQVTM and CDR2 ANQGSEA. V lost 5 bases to trimming and J lost 1 base; unmatched junction nucleotides: 13. This CDR3 spans 16 amino acids. CDR3: CSVLLTGQEKNTEAFF. CDR3 coding DNA: TGCAGCGTTCTTTTGACAGGACAGGAAAAGAACACTGAAGCTTTCTTT.

The rearrangement uses TRBV5-1 and TRBJ2-3; TRBD2 is a possible D gene (6 bases). V was pared by 8 bases and J by 2 bases, with 15 bases between. CDR1 SGHRS and CDR2 YFSETQ come from the germline V gene. The CDR3 contains 14 residues. The CDR3 DNA reads TGCGCCAGTTACCGGGACTCTAACACAGATACGCAGTATTTT. It is translated as CASYRDSNTDTQYF. The entire variable domain, with the rest obtained from reference TRBV5-1 and TRBJ2-3, is as follows: KAGVTQTPRYLIKTRGQQVTLSCSPISGHRSVSWYQQTPGQGLQFLFEYFSETQRNKGNFPGRFSGRQFSNSRSEMNVSTLELGDSALYLCASYRDSNTDTQYFGPGTRLTVL.

This rearrangement joins TRBV25-1 to TRBJ2-5; 7 positions agree with TRBD2. CDR1 and CDR2 from the germline V gene are MGHDK and SYGVNS. J gave up 5 bases and V 5 bases, and 8 bases lay outside the gene matches. The CDR3 runs to 14 residues. The DNA for the CDR3 is TGTGCCAGCAGTCTCCGAGTGGGGGGGGAGACCCAGTACTTC. This sequence encodes CASSLRVGGETQYF.

The J gene is TRBJ1-2, the V gene TRBV2; TRBD1 agrees at 10 bases. Germline CDR1 is SNHLY and CDR2 is FYNNEI. This CDR3 has 14 amino acids. V dropped 6 bases and J dropped 2; count of bases not matched to a gene: 3. The CDR3 region is CASSVGQGNYGYTF. CDR3 nucleotide sequence: TGTGCCAGCAGCGTGGGACAGGGGAACTATGGCTACACCTTC.

The chain recombines TRBV29-1 with TRBJ1-1; D remains ambiguous. Trimming left V 6 bases short and J 7 bases short, with 15 bases between. This CDR3 spans 12 amino acids. Germline CDR1 and CDR2: SQVTM and ANQGSEA. The CDR3 DNA reads TGCAGCGTCCGTGGTCCCGGGGTTGAAGCTTTCTTT. It codes for CSVRGPGVEAFF.

This clone was seen only a few times. The chain couples TRBV5-4 to TRBJ2-3; D uncertain. V dropped 6 bases and J dropped 8 bases, with 10 bases sitting between them. The germline gives CDR1 SGHNT, CDR2 YYREEE (reference sequence). The CDR3 length is 11 residues. CDR3 coding DNA: TGTGCCAGCACCTCGAAGGGTACGCAGTATTTT. It translates to CASTSKGTQYF.

The chain combines TRBV7-2 with TRBJ2-3; 8 nucleotides align to TRBD2. The CDR3 runs to 14 residues. In germline, CDR1 is SGHTA, CDR2 FQGNSA. The trim removed 5 bases at V and 0 bases at J, leaving 1 base unmatched. This CDR3 reads CASSPGGSTDTQYF. CDR3 DNA sequence: TGTGCCAGCAGCCCGGGGGGGAGCACAGATACGCAGTATTTT.

In this sample, this clone turned up once. This chain connects TRBV7-8 to TRBJ2-7, with D possibly TRBD2 on 5 matching bases. In germline, CDR1 is SGHVS, CDR2 FQNEAQ. The CDR3 is made up of 13 amino acids. Between the trimmed V and J ends, which lost 0 bases and 7 bases, there was a span of 10 bases. For the CDR3, the DNA is TGTGCCAGCAGCTTAGCGAGGGAGACAGAGCAGTACTTC. Protein: CASSLARETEQYF.

The rearrangement joins TRBV5-6 to TRBJ1-2; 8 bases are shared with TRBD1. CDR1 is SGHDT and CDR2 is YYEEEE in the germline V gene. The V gene end was trimmed by 4 bases and the J gene end by 7 bases; junction bases not matched to a gene: 9. The CDR3 is 14 amino acids. The CDR3 nucleotides are TGTGCCAGCAGCCTGACCGACAGGGGAGGTGGCTACACCTTC. Translation: CASSLTDRGGGYTF.

This chain connects TRBV29-1 to TRBJ2-5; unclear D gene. Germline V gene lookup returns CDR1 SQVTM and CDR2 ANQGSEA. The ends were cut back, 4 bases at V and 5 bases at J, with 11 bases in the middle. The CDR3 extends over 12 amino acids. CDR3 sequence: CSVAGSAETQYF. In nucleotides, the CDR3 is TGCAGCGTTGCCGGGTCCGCCGAGACCCAGTACTTC.

The sample holds a few counts of this clone. The chain recombines TRBV7-3 with TRBJ1-1, with D possibly matching TRBD1 (6 bases). Germline V lookup: CDR1 SGHTA, CDR2 FQGTGA. V was trimmed by 5 bases and J by 0 bases, leaving 7 bases between them. CDR3 size: 13 residues. The CDR3 nucleotides are TGTGCCAGCAGCGCAGGGGTGAACACTGAAGCTTTCTTT. It translates to CASSAGVNTEAFF.

The chain joins TRBV29-1 to TRBJ2-3; D ambiguous. The V gene lost 0 bases and the J gene lost 2 bases, with 9 bases spanning the gap. The CDR3 spans 14 residues. Germline CDR1 reads SQVTM; CDR2 reads ANQGSEA. The chain's CDR3 is CSVEDIRLTDTQYF. DNA of the CDR3: TGCAGCGTTGAAGATATAAGGCTCACAGATACGCAGTATTTT.

The V gene is TRBV29-1, the J gene TRBJ2-2; the D gene could be TRBD1 or TRBD2 (5 bases each). Trimming shortened V by 6 bases and J by 4 bases, and 15 bases separated the two germline ends. Per germline, CDR1 SQVTM and CDR2 ANQGSEA. The CDR3 consists of 14 residues. CDR3 protein: CSVAIGGGTGELFF. The CDR3 bases are TGCAGCGTAGCGATTGGGGGTGGCACCGGGGAGCTGTTTTTT.

The rearrangement links TRBV11-2 to TRBJ1-6; tentatively, D is TRBD1 (5 bases). The CDR3 spans 14 residues. Per the germline V gene, CDR1 is SGHAT and CDR2 is FQNNGV. The V end was cut by 1 base, the J end by 7 bases, with 8 bases between. CDR3 in DNA: TGTGCCAGCAGCTTAGGAGGGGAAAATTCACCCCTCCACTTT. Protein sequence: CASSLGGENSPLHF.

This clone was observed a handful of times. The chain combines TRBV5-1 with TRBJ1-1; weak D call: TRBD1 (5 bases). Germline V gene sequence: CDR1 SGHRS, CDR2 YFSETQ. V gave up 4 bases and J gave up 5 bases, with 18 bases separating them. This CDR3 has 15 residues. CDR3 DNA: TGCGCCAGCAGCAACAACGGGGGAGAAAGTACTGAAGCTTTCTTT. Its translation: CASSNNGGESTEAFF.

The sample holds one count of this clone. This rearrangement joins TRBV6-1 to TRBJ2-5; 10 positions match TRBD1. CDR1 MNHNS and CDR2 SASEGT come from the germline V gene. CDR3 length: 14 residues. The ends lost 6 bases at V and 2 bases at J; junction bases unmatched: 3. CDR3 coding DNA: TGTGCCAGCAGCCGGACAGGGGGACAAGAGACCCAGTACTTC. Translating gives CASSRTGGQETQYF.

The V and J genes are TRBV6-5 and TRBJ2-3; perhaps TRBD2 as D (6 bases). Trimming took off 7 bases at V and 3 bases at J, with 14 bases between the two ends. CDR3 length: 14 residues. From germline, CDR1 is MNHEY and CDR2 SVGAGI. CDR3 amino acids: CASTPPGVTDTQYF. CDR3 DNA sequence: TGTGCCAGCACCCCCCCGGGGGTAACAGATACGCAGTATTTT.

In its sample, this clone was seen a few times. The J gene is TRBJ1-5, the V gene TRBV5-6; unclear D gene. Deletions cut 0 bases from V and 0 bases from J, with 4 bases between. Germline CDR1 is SGHDT and CDR2 is YYEEEE. The CDR3 loop spans 14 amino acids. CDR3 DNA sequence: TGTGCCAGCAGCTTGGGGTATAGCAATCAGCCCCAGCATTTT. It is translated as CASSLGYSNQPQHF. Drawing the rest from reference TRBV5-6 and TRBJ1-5, the complete variable domain is DAGVTQSPTHLIKTRGQQVTLRCSPKSGHDTVSWYQQALGQGPQFIFQYYEEEERQRGNFPDRFSGHQFPNYSSELNVNALLLGDSALYLCASSLGYSNQPQHFGDGTRLSIL.

The V gene is TRBV6-5, the J gene TRBJ2-2, with 11 bases that match TRBD1. V dropped 6 bases and J dropped 6; count of bases not matched to a gene: 3. The CDR3 totals 14 residues. The germline gives CDR1 MNHEY, CDR2 SVGAGI. The CDR3 reads CASSGQGAPGELFF. CDR3 bases: TGTGCCAGCAGCGGACAGGGGGCCCCCGGGGAGCTGTTTTTT.

The V gene is TRBV29-1, the J gene TRBJ1-5, with D possibly TRBD1 on 5 matching bases. Germline CDR1 reads SQVTM; CDR2 reads ANQGSEA. The CDR3 contains 13 residues. Trimming took 6 bases from V and 0 from J, leaving 9 bases between them. The CDR3 region has the DNA TGCAGCGTCATGACAGATAGCAATCAGCCCCAGCATTTT. Translating it yields CSVMTDSNQPQHF.